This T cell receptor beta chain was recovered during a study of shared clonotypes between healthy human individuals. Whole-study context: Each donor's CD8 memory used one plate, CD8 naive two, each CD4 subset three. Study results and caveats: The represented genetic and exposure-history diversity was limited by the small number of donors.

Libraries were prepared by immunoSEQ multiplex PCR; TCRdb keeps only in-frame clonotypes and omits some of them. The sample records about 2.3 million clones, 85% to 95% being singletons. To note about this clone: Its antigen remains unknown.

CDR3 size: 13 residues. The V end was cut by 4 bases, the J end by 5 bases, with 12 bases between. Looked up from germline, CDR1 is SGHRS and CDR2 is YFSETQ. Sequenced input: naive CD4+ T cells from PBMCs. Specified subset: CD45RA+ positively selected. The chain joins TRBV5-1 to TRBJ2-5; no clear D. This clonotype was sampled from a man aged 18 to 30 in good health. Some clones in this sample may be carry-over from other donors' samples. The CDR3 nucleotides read TGCGCCAGCAGCCAGCTATTGGGTGAGACCCAGTACTTC. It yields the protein CASSQLLGETQYF.